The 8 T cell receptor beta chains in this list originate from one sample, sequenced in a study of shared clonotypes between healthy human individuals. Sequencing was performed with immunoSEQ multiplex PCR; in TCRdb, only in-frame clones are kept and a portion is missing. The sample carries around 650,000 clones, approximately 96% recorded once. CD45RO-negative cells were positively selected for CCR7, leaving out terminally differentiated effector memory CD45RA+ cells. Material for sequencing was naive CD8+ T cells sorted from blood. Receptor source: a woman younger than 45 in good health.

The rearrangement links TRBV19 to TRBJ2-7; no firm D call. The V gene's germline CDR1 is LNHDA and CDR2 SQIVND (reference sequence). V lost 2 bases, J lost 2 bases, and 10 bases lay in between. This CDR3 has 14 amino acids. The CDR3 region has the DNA TGTGCCAGTAGTATACGAGGCAGGACCTACGAGCAGTACTTC. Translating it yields CASSIRGRTYEQYF.

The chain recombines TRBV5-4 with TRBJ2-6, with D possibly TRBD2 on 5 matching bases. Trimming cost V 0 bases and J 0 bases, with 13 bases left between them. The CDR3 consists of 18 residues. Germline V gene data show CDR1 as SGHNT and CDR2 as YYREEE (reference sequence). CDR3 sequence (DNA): TGTGCCAGCAGCTTGGATGCGGGCAGGAGCTCTGGGGCCAACGTCCTGACTTTC. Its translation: CASSLDAGRSSGANVLTF.

Here the CDR3 DNA reads TGTGCCAGCAGCCGAGGGACAGGGGTTTACCAATCTGGGGCCAACGTCCTGACTTTC. This translates into CASSRGTGVYQSGANVLTF. The rearrangement links TRBV7-9 to TRBJ2-6; TRBD1 matches 10 bases. Per the germline V gene, CDR1 is SEHNR and CDR2 is FQNEAQ (reference sequence). Trimming removed 5 bases from V and 1 base from J; junction bases left unmatched: 11. This CDR3 is 19 amino acids long.

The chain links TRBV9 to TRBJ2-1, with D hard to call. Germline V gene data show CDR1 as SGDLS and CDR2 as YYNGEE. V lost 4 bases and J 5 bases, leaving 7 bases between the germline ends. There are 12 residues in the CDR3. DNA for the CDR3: TGTGCCAGCAGCCCATCCGACAATGAGCAGTTCTTC. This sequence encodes CASSPSDNEQFF.

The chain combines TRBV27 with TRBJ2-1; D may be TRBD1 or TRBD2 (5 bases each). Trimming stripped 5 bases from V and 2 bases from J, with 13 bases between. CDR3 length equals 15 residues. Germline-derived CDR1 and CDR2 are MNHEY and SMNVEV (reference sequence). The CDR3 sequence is CASSNRDGAYNEQFF. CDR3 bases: TGTGCCAGCAGTAACCGGGACGGAGCCTACAATGAGCAGTTCTTC.

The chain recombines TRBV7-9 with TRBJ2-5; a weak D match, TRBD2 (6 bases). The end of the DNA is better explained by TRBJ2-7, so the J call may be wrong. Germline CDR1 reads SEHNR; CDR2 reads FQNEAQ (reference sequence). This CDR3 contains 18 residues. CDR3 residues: CASSSAGGGRGDPYEQYF. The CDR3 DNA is TGTGCCAGCAGCTCCGCCGGGGGTGGGCGGGGCGACCCCTACGAGCAGTACTTC.

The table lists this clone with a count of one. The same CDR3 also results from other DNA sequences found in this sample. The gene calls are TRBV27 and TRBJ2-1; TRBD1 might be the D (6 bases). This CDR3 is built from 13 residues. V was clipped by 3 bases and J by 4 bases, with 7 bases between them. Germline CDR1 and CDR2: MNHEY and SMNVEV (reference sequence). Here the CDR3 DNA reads TGTGCCAGCAGTTTGAGGGGGTACAATGAGCAGTTCTTC. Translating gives CASSLRGYNEQFF.

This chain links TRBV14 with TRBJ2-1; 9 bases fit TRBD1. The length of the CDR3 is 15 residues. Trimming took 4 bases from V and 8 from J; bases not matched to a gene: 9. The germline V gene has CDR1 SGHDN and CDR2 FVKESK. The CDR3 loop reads CASSPSDRGVYEQFF. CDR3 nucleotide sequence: TGTGCCAGCAGCCCGAGCGACAGGGGGGTCTATGAGCAGTTCTTC. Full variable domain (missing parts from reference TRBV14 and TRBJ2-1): EAGVTQFPSHSVIEKGQTVTLRCDPISGHDNLYWYRRVMGKEIKFLLHFVKESKQDESGMPNNRFLAERTGGTYSTLKVQPAELEDSGVYFCASSPSDRGVYEQFFGPGTRLTVL.